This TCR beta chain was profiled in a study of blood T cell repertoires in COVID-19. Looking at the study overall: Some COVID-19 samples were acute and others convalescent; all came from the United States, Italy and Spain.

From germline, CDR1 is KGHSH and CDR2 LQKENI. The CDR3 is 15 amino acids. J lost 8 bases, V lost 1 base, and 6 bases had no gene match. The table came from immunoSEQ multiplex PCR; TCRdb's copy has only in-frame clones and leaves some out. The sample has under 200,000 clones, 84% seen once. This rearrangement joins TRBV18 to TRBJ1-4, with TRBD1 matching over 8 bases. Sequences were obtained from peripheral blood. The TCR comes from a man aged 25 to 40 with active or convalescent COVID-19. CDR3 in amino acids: CASSPLGQGREKLFF. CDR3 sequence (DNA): TGTGCCAGCTCACCACTCGGACAGGGAAGGGAAAAACTGTTTTTT.